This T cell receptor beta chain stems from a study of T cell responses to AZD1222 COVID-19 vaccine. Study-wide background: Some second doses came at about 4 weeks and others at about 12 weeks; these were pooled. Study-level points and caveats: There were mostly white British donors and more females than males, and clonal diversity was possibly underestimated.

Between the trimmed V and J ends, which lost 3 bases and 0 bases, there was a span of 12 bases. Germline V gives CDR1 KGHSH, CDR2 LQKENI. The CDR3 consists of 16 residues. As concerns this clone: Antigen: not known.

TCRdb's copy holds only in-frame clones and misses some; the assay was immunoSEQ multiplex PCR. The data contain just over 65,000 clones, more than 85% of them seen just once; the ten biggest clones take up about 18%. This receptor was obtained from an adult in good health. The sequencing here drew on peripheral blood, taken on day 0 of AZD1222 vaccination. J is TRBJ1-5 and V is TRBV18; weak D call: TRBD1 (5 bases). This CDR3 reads CASSPGAEASNQPQHF. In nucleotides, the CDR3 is TGTGCCAGCTCACCTGGGGCAGAGGCTAGCAATCAGCCCCAGCATTTT.